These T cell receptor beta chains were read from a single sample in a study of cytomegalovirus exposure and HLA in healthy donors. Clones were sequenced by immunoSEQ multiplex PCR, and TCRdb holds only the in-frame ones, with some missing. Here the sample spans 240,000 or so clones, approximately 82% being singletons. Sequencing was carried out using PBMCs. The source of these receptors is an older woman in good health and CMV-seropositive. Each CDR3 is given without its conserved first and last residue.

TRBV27,ASSLSQVPYEQY
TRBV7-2,ASSPEGSYEQY
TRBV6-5,ASSKDRGRRDGYT
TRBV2,ASSGLAGGMRTDTQY
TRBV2,ASSKTAGTAFNYGYT
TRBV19,ASSPEGRRGNQPQH
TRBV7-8,ASSWGLGTYEQY
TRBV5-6,ASSLGQLETQY
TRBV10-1,ASSTDRGHGNQPQH
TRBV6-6,ASSTGQGRMNTEAF
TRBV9,ASSLSGPSTDTQY
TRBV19,ASSPAGSSYNEQF
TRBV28,ASLWRDGEKLF
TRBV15,ATSSQGLGGYT
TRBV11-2,ASRPPGNTGELF
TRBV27,ASSFPLRRQGLYEQY
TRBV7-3,ASSPTGGSYGYT
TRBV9,ASSVTGSTSSYEQY
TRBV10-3,AISERSGSGETQY
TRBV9,ASSLGQGAYEQY
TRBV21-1,ASSWTGSIQYQPQH
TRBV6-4,ASSVAGGTDTQY
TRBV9,ASSVGGHSPLH
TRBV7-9,ASSPAGLAGGGSYNEQF
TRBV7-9,ASSQEGETQY
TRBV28,ASSLLEGRYEQY
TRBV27,ASSFGKGLSTDTQY
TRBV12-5,ASGHTALGNQPQH
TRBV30,AWSGAALEAF